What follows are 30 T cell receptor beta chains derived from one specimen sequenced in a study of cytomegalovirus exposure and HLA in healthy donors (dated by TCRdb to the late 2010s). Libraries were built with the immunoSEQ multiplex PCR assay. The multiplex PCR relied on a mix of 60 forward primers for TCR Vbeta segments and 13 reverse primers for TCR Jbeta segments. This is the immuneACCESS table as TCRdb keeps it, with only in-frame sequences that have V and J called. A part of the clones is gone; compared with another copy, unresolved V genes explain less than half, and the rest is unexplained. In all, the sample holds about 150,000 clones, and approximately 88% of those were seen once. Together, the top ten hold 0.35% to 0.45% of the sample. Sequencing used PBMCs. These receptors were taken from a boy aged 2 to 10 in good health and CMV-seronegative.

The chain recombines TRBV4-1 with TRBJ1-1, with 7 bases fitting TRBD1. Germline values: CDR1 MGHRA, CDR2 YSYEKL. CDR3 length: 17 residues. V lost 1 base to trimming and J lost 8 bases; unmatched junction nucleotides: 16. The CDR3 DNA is TGCGCCAGCAGCCAAGTGCAGGCCGGGACAGAAAGGACCGAAGCTTTCTTT. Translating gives CASSQVQAGTERTEAFF.

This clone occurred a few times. As DNA, the CDR3 is TGTGCCAGCAGTTTACGGGAGTCTGGCACTGAAGCTTTCTTT. It codes for CASSLRESGTEAFF. V gene TRBV27 combines with J gene TRBJ1-1; D is uncertain. The ends were cut back, 2 bases at V and 4 bases at J, with 11 bases in the middle. Per germline, CDR1 MNHEY and CDR2 SMNVEV (reference sequence). This CDR3 contains 14 residues.

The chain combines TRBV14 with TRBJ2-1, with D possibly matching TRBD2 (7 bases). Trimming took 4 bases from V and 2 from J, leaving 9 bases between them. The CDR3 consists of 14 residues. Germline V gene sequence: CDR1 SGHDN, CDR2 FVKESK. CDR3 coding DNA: TGTGCCAGCAGCCGGGGGGGCACCTACAATGAGCAGTTCTTC. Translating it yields CASSRGGTYNEQFF.

This chain's CDR3 is CASSPGAVREQYF. CDR3 DNA: TGTGCCAGCTCACCGGGGGCAGTCCGCGAGCAGTACTTC. The rearrangement uses TRBV18 and TRBJ2-7, with D perhaps matching TRBD1 (6 bases). The V end was cut by 3 bases, the J end by 6 bases, with 12 bases between. Germline CDR1 KGHSH, CDR2 LQKENI. This CDR3 is 13 amino acids long.

CDR3 region: CASSSTGWEGDTEAFF. In nucleotides, the CDR3 is TGTGCCAGCAGCTCTACAGGGTGGGAAGGCGACACTGAAGCTTTCTTT. The chain uses TRBV7-8 and TRBJ1-1; possibly TRBD1 for D (6 bases). V was cut by 4 bases and J by 3 bases, with 18 bases left in between. The CDR3 is 16 amino acids. Germline V gives CDR1 SGHVS, CDR2 FQNEAQ.

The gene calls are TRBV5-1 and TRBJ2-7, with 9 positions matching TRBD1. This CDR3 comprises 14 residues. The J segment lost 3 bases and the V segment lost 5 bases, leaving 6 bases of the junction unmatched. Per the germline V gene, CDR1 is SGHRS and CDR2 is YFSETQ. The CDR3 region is CASRPGQGYYEQYF. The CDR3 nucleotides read TGCGCCAGCAGGCCAGGACAGGGGTACTACGAGCAGTACTTC.

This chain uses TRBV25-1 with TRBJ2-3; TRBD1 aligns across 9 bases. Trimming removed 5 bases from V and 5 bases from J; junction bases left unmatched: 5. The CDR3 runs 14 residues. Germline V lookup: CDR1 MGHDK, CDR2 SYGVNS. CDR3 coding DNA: TGTGCCAGCAGTCCGGGACAGGGCCTAGATACGCAGTATTTT. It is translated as CASSPGQGLDTQYF.

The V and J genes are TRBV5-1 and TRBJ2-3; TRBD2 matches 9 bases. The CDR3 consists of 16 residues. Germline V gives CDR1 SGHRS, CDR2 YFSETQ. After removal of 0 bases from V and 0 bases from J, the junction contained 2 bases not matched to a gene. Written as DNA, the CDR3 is TGCGCCAGCAGCTTGGAACTAGCGGGTAGCACAGATACGCAGTATTTT. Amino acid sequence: CASSLELAGSTDTQYF.

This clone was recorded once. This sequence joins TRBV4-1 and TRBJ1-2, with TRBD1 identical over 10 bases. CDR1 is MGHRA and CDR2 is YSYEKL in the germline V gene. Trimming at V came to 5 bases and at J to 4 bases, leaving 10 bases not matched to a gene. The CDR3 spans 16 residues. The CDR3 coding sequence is TGCGCCAGCAGCTCTCTGACGACAGGGGGCTCCTATGGCTACACCTTC. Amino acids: CASSSLTTGGSYGYTF.

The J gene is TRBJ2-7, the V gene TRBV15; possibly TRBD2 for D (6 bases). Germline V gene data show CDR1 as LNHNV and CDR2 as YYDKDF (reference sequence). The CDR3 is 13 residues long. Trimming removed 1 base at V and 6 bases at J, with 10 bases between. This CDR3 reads CATSRALAVEQYF. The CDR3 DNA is TGTGCCACCAGCAGAGCACTAGCTGTCGAGCAGTACTTC.

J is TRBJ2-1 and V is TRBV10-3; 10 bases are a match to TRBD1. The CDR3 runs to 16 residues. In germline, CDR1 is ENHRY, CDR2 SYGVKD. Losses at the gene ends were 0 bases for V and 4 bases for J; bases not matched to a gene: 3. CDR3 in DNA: TGTGCCATCAGTGAGTCGGTGGGACAGGGGTACAATGAGCAGTTCTTC. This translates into CAISESVGQGYNEQFF.

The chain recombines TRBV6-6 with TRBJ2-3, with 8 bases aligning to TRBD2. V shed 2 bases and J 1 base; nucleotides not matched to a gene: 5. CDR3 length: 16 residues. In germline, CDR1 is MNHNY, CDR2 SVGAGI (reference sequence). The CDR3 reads CASSYPGLDGTDTQYF. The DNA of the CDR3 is TGTGCCAGCAGTTACCCGGGACTAGATGGCACAGATACGCAGTATTTT.

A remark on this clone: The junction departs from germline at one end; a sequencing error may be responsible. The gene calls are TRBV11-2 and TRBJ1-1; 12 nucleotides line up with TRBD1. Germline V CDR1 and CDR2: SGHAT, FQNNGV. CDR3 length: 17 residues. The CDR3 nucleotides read TGTGCCAGCAGCACCCATCCGGGACAGGGGGCGGGGGGGTCCCTCAACTTT. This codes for CASSTHPGQGAGGSLNF.

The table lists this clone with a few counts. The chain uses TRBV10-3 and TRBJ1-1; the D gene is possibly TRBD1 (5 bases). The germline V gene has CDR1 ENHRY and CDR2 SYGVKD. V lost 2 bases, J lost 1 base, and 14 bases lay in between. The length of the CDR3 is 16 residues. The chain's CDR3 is CAISEGDGGKNTEAFF. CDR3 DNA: TGTGCCATCAGTGAGGGGGACGGGGGTAAGAACACTGAAGCTTTCTTT.

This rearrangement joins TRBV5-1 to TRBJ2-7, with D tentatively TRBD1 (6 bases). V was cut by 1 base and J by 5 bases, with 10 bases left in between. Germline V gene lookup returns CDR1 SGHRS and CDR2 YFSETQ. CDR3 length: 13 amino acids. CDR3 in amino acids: CASSLIQGNEQYF. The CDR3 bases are TGCGCCAGCAGCTTGATCCAGGGGAACGAGCAGTACTTC.

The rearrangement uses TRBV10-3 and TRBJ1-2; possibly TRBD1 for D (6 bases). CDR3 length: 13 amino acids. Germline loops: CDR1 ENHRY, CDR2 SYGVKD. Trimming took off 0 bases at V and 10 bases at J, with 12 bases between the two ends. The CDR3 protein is CAISESQGALYTF. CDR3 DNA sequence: TGTGCCATCAGTGAGTCACAGGGAGCCCTCTACACCTTC.

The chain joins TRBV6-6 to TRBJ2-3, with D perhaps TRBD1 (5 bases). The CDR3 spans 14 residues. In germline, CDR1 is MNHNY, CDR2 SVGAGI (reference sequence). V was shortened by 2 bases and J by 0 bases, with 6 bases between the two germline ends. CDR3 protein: CASSYRQSTDTQYF. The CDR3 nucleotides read TGTGCCAGCAGTTACCGACAGAGCACAGATACGCAGTATTTT.

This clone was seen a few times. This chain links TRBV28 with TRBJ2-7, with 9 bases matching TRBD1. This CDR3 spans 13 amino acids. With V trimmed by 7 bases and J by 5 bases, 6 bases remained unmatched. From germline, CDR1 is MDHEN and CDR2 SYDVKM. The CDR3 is CASNTGGQHEQYF. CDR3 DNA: TGTGCCAGCAATACAGGGGGCCAACACGAGCAGTACTTC.

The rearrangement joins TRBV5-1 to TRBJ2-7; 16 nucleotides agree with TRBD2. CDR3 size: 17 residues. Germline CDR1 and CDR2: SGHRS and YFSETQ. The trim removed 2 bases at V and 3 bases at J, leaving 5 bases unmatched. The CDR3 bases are TGCGCCAGCAGCTTCGGGACTAGCGGGAGGGAAGTCTACGAGCAGTACTTC. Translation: CASSFGTSGREVYEQYF.

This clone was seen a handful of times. As DNA, the CDR3 is TGTGCCAGCAGACACACAGTTTCGAACACCGGGGAGCTGTTTTTT. Its translation is CASRHTVSNTGELFF. The chain uses TRBV7-9 and TRBJ2-2; D not resolved. In germline, CDR1 is SEHNR, CDR2 FQNEAQ (reference sequence). The CDR3 has 15 residues. V dropped 6 bases and J dropped 0 bases, with 11 bases sitting between them.

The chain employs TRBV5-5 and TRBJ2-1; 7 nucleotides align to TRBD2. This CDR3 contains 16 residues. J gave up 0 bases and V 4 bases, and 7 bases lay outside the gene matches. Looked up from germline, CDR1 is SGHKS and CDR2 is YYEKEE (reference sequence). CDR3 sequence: CASSGASGRSYNEQFF. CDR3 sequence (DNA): TGTGCCAGCAGCGGCGCTAGCGGTCGCTCCTACAATGAGCAGTTCTTC.

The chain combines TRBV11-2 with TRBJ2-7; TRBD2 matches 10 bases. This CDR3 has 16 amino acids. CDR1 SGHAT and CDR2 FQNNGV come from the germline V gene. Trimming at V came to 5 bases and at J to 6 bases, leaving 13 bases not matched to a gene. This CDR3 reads CASSRSTSGFSGEQYF. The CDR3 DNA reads TGTGCCAGCAGCCGCTCGACTAGCGGGTTCTCGGGCGAGCAGTACTTC.

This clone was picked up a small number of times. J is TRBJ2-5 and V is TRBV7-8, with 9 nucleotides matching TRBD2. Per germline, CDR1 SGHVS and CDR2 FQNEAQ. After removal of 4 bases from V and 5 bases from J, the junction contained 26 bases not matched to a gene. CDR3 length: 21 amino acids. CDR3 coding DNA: TGTGCCAGCAGCTGGCTTTCACGCGGGAGGGCCGCAAGTAATTCAAAGGAGACCCAGTACTTC. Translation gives CASSWLSRGRAASNSKETQYF.

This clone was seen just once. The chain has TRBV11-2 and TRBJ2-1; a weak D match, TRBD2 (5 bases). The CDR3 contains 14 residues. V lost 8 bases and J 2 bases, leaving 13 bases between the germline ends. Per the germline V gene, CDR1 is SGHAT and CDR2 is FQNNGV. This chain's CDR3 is CASGGAATYNEQFF. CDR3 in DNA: TGTGCCAGCGGAGGAGCGGCCACCTACAATGAGCAGTTCTTC. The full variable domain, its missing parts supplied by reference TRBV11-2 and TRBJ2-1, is EAGVAQSPRYKIIEKRQSVAFWCNPISGHATLYWYQQILGQGPKLLIQFQNNGVVDDSQLPKDRFSAERLKGVDSTLKIQPAKLEDSAVYLCASGGAATYNEQFFGPGTRLTVL.

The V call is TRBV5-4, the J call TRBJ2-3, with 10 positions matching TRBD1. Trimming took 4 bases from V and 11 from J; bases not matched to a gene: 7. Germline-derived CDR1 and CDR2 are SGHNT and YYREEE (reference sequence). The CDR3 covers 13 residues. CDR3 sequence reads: CASSGTGENMQYF. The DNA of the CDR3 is TGTGCCAGCAGCGGGACAGGGGAGAATATGCAGTATTTT.

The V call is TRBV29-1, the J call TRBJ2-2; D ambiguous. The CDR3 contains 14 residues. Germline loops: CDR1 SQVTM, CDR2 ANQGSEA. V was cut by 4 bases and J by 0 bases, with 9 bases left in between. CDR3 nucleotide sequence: TGCAGCGTTGTGGTAGTCGCGAACACCGGGGAGCTGTTTTTT. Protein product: CSVVVVANTGELFF.

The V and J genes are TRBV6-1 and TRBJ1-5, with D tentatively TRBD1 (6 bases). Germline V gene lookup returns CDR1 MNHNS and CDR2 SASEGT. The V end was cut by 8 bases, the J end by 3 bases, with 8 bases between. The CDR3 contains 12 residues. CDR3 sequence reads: CASHRDNQPQHF. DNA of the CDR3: TGTGCCAGCCACAGGGACAATCAGCCCCAGCATTTT.

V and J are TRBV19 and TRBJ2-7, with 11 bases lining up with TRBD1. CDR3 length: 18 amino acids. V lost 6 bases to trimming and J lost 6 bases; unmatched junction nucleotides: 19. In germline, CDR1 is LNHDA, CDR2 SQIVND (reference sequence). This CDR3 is CASSSGTGGRGPLGEQYF. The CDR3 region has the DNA TGTGCCAGTAGCTCCGGGACAGGGGGACGGGGACCTTTGGGCGAGCAGTACTTC.

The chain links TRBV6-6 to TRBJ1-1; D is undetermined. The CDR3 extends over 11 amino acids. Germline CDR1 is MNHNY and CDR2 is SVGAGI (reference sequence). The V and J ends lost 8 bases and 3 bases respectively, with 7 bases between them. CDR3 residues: CASVEHTEAFF. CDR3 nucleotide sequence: TGTGCCAGCGTGGAGCACACTGAAGCTTTCTTT.

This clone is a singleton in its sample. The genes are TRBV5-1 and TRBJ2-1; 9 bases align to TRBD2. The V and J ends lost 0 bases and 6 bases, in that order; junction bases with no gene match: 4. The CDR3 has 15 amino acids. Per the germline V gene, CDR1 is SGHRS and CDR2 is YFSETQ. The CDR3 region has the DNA TGCGCCAGCAGCTTGGGCGGCGGGAGGGCCAATGAGCAGTTCTTC. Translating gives CASSLGGGRANEQFF.